The 6 T cell receptor beta chains given below trace back to one sample, sequenced in a study of blood T cells in healthy people across ages. With a J-beta primer mix and a sample-barcoded 5' primer, a second PCR ran 7 to 11 cycles. TCRdb fed the 5' RACE reads into MiXCR, producing one record per CDR3 protein. The sample has 1.5 million to 2 million distinct CDR3 sequences, 28% seen once. Input material: blood. Receptors originate from a woman aged 25 to 45 in good health.

This clonotype was detected a few times. V gene TRBV5-1 combines with J gene TRBJ1-2; D call uncertain. This CDR3 is built from 12 residues. Trimming left V 7 bases short and J 4 bases short, with 11 bases between. Germline CDR1 is SGHRS and CDR2 is YFSETQ. The CDR3 nucleotides read TGCGCCAGCGCGTCAGCCTTCTATGGCTACACCTTC. This sequence encodes CASASAFYGYTF.

This chain joins TRBV24-1 and TRBJ2-3; TRBD2 agrees at 12 bases. After removal of 4 bases from V and 6 bases from J, the junction contained 7 bases not matched to a gene. This CDR3 region has 16 residues. CDR1 is KGHDR, CDR2 SFDVKD, per germline. CDR3 bases: TGTGCCACCAGTGACCCAGGACTAGCGGGAACCGATACGCAGTATTTT. Protein product: CATSDPGLAGTDTQYF.

The J gene is TRBJ1-4, the V gene TRBV6-5; D is possibly TRBD1 (6 bases). The CDR3 length is 19 residues. The ends were cut back, 6 bases at V and 8 bases at J, with 31 bases in the middle. CDR1 MNHEY and CDR2 SVGAGI come from the germline V gene. CDR3 in amino acids: CASSSSSVQGGSVKEKLFF. The CDR3, as DNA: TGTGCCAGCAGCTCCTCGTCGGTACAGGGAGGTTCCGTAAAAGAAAAACTGTTTTTT.

The V and J genes are TRBV16 and TRBJ2-7; D not certain. The CDR3 spans 15 residues. Trimming took off 2 bases at V and 5 bases at J, with 16 bases between the two ends. Germline lookup yields CDR1 KGHSY and CDR2 FQNENV. In nucleotides, the CDR3 is TGTGCCAGCAGCCAAACTTCGGCCAGGAGTAACGAGCAGTACTTC. Translated: CASSQTSARSNEQYF.

At least ten counts were recorded for this clonotype. The chain is built from TRBV5-1 and TRBJ2-5; a weak D match, TRBD1 (6 bases). Trimming shortened V by 5 bases and J by 5 bases, and 16 bases separated the two germline ends. CDR1 SGHRS and CDR2 YFSETQ come from the germline V gene. This CDR3 spans 14 amino acids. The CDR3 spells CASSSGTPDETQYF. The CDR3 DNA sequence: TGCGCCAGCAGTTCCGGGACACCGGATGAGACCCAGTACTTC.

In this sample, this clonotype turned up many times. The chain employs TRBV7-2 and TRBJ2-1; 7 nucleotides match TRBD1. The germline CDR1 and CDR2 sequences are SGHTA and FQGNSA. The CDR3 length is 15 residues. Trimming at V came to 1 base and at J to 7 bases, leaving 7 bases not matched to a gene. For the CDR3, the DNA is TGTGCCAGCAGCTTAGACGGACAGGACTCGAATGAGCAGTTCTTC. Translation: CASSLDGQDSNEQFF. The whole variable domain, remainder taken from reference TRBV7-2 and TRBJ2-1, is GAGVSQSPSNKVTEKGKDVELRCDPISGHTALYWYRQSLGQGLEFLIYFQGNSAPDKSGLPSDRFSAERTGGSVSTLTIQRTQQEDSAVYLCASSLDGQDSNEQFFGPGTRLTVL.